This T cell receptor (beta chain) was profiled in a study of shared clonotypes between healthy human individuals. Deep-level assay runs were performed. The DNA input per sorted-subset replicate PCR was about 180 ng, corresponding to around 28,000 T cell genomes. The repertoire was sequenced with immunoSEQ multiplex PCR; TCRdb's copy has only in-frame clones and lacks some. The sample includes roughly 1,100,000 clones, around four fifths seen only once; the top ten take around 1.5%. On this clone: Its specificity is unknown.

CDR3 length: 15 residues. V was cut by 1 base and J by 5 bases, with 14 bases left in between. Germline lookup yields CDR1 SGHVS and CDR2 FQNEAQ. Overall study results and limits: The represented genetic and exposure-history diversity was limited by the small number of donors.

A CD45RA+ naive subset and a CD45RA-negative memory subset were split from CD4+ cells. J is TRBJ2-5 and V is TRBV7-8; D is unresolved. Sequencing was done on a sample of memory CD4+ T cells sorted from blood. Subset reported: CD45RA-negative fraction. This TCR came from a man younger than 35 in good health. The CDR3 DNA sequence: TGTGCCAGCAGCTTAGGAGTTCTGGGTAGGGAGACCCAGTACTTC. This translates into CASSLGVLGRETQYF.